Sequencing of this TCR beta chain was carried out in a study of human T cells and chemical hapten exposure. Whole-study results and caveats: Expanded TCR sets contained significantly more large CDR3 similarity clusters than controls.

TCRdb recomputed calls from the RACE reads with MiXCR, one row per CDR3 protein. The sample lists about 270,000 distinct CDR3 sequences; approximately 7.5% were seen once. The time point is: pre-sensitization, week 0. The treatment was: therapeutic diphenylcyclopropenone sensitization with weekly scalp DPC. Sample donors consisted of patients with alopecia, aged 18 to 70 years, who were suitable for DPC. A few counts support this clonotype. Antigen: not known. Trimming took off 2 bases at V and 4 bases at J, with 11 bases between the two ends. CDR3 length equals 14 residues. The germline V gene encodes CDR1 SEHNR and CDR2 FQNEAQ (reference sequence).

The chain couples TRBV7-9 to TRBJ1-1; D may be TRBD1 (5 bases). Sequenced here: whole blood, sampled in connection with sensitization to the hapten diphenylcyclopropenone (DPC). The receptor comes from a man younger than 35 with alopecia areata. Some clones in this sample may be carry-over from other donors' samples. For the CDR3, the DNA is TGTGCCAGCAGCTTATCGGGGGATCTCACTGAAGCTTTCTTT. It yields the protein CASSLSGDLTEAFF.